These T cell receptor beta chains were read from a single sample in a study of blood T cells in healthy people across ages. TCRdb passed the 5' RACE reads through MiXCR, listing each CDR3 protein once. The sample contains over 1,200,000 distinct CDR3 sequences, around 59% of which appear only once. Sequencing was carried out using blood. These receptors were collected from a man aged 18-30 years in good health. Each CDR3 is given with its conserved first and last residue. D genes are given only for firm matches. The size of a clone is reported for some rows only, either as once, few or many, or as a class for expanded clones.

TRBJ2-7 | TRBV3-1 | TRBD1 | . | TGTGCCAGCAGCTCCCCGGGACAGGGGAACTCAGGGCAGTACTTC | CASSSPGQGNSGQYF
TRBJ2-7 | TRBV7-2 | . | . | TGTGCCAGCAGCTTAGTACTAGAGGAGACCTACGAGCAGTACTTC | CASSLVLEETYEQYF
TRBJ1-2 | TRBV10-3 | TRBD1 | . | TGTGCCATCACCGGACAGGGGTTTGGGCTTGATGGCTACACCTTC | CAITGQGFGLDGYTF
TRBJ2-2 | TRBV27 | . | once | TGTGCCAGCAGCCCCTTTCAAGCGAACACCGGGGAGCTGTTTTTT | CASSPFQANTGELFF
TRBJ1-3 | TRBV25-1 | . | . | TGTGCCAGCAGTGAATATCGGGGGGGCTCTGGAAACACCATATATTTT | CASSEYRGGSGNTIYF
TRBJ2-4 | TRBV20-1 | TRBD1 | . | TGCAGTGCTAGAGATCACATACGGGGACAGGGATGGAAAAACATTCAGTACTTC | CSARDHIRGQGWKNIQYF
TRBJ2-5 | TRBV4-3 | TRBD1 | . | TGCGCCAGCAGCCCCCTCGGACAGGCACAAGAGACCCAGTACTTC | CASSPLGQAQETQYF
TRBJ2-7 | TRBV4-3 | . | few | TGCGCCAGCAGCCAAGATCTAGGCAGGGGACATGACGAGCAGTACTTC | CASSQDLGRGHDEQYF
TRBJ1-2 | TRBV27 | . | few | TGTGCCAGCAGTTGGAACGGGATGGACAGCCAGAGCTACACCTTC | CASSWNGMDSQSYTF
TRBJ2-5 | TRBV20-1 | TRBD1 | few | TGCAGTGCTTCGACAGGGTGGTACCAAGAGACCCAGTACTTC | CSASTGWYQETQYF
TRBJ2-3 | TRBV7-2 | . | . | TGTGCCAGCAGCTTAAGTAAGGGGACTAGCACAGATACGCAGTATTTT | CASSLSKGTSTDTQYF
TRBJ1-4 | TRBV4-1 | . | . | TGCGCCAGCAGCCAAGCGGGTAGTAATGAAAAACTGTTTTTT | CASSQAGSNEKLFF
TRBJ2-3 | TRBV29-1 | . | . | TGCAGCGTTGGGGGGCTTAGCACAGATACGCAGTATTTT | CSVGGLSTDTQYF
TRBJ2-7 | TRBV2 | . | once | TGTGCCAGCAGTCGGGCCCTCGACGAGCAGTACTTC | CASSRALDEQYF
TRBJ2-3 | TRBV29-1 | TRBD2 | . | TGCAGCGTTCGGGCTAGCGGGAGGTCCCCCAATACGCAGTATTTT | CSVRASGRSPNTQYF
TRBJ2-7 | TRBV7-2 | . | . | TGTGCCAGCAGCTTATCTGGACTACCCCCTCACGAGCAGTACTTC | CASSLSGLPPHEQYF
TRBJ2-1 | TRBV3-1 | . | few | TGTGCCAGCAGCCAAGGTCTGTCTGGAGGTGCGGAGTTCTTC | CASSQGLSGGAEFF
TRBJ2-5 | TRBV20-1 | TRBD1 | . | TGCAGTGCTAGACAGGGGGCGAGAGAGACCCAGTACTTC | CSARQGARETQYF
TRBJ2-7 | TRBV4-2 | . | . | TGTGCCAGCAGCCAAGGCAGAACCCTCCGGTACTTC | CASSQGRTLRYF
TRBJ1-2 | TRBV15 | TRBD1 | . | TGTGCCACCAGCAAGGACAGGGGGCGATTCTATGGCTACACCTTC | CATSKDRGRFYGYTF
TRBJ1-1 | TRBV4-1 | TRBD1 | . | TGCGCCAGCAGCCGAATCGACAGGGGAGAAGCTTTCTTT | CASSRIDRGEAFF
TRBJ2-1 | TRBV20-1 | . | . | TGCAGTGCTAGTCCCTGGCGGGCGAGCTCCTACAATGAGCAGTTCTTC | CSASPWRASSYNEQFF
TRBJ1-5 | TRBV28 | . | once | TGTGCCAGCACCCAATGGGGTGGCCTTGCGGGGAGCAATCAGCCCCAGCATTTT | CASTQWGGLAGSNQPQHF
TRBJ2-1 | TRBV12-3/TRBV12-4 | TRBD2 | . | TGTGCCAGCAGTTCGGTAGCGGGAAGGTACAATGAGCAGTTCTTC | CASSSVAGRYNEQFF
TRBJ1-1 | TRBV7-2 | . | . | TGTGCCAGCAGGGCCATGGTCGCTGAAGCTTTCTTT | CASRAMVAEAFF
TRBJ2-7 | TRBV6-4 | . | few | TGTGCCAGTCAACCCCAGGGGAGCGCCTACGAGCAGTACTTC | CASQPQGSAYEQYF
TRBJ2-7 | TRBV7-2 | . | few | TGTGCCAGCAGCTTATATGGCAGGGGGGCCTACGAGCAGTACTTC | CASSLYGRGAYEQYF
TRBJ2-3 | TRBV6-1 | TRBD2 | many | TGTGCCAGCAGCACGGGACTACCCACAGATACGCAGTATTTT | CASSTGLPTDTQYF
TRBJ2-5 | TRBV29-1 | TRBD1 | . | TGCAGCGTTCCCGGGACAGGGGGTCAAGAGACCCAGTACTTC | CSVPGTGGQETQYF
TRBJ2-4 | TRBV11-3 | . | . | TGTGCCAGCAGGGGCAGGTTAAACATTCAGTACTTC | CASRGRLNIQYF
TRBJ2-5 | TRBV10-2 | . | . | TGCGCCAGCAGTGACACTCGGAACCTTCGGGGGAGCCAAGAGACCCAGTACTTC | CASSDTRNLRGSQETQYF
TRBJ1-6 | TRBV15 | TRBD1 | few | TGTGCCACCAGCATCGACAGGGGGCAAGGGGTTTCACCCCTCCACTTT | CATSIDRGQGVSPLHF
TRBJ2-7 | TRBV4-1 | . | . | TGCGCCAGCAGCCAAGTTTTTGGCGGGGACGACGAGCAGTACTTC | CASSQVFGGDDEQYF
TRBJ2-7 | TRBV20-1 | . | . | TGCAGTGCTATCTCGGACCGCAGCTCCTACGAGCAGTACTTC | CSAISDRSSYEQYF
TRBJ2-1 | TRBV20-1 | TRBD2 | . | TGCAGTGCTAGGACTAGCGGCCTCTCCTACAATGAGCAGTTCTTC | CSARTSGLSYNEQFF
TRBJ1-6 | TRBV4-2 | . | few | TGTGCCACCCTACAGGACAGCTCCTATAATTCACCCCTCCACTTT | CATLQDSSYNSPLHF
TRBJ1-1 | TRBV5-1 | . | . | TGCGCCAGCAGCTCCAGCGCGTCAAGTCCAATGAACACTGAAGCTTTCTTT | CASSSSASSPMNTEAFF
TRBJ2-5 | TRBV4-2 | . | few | TGTGCCAGCAGCAACCGACTAGACCAAGAGACCCAGTACTTC | CASSNRLDQETQYF
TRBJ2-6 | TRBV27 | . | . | TGTGCCAGCAGTTTATTATTTAGGGGTGGGGCCAACGTCCTGACTTTC | CASSLLFRGGANVLTF
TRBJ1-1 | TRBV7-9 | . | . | TGTGCCGGCAGCTTATCAGGGCGCGAGAGTGAAGCTTTCTTT | CAGSLSGRESEAFF
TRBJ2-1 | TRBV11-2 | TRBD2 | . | TGTGCCAGCAGCTTAGATAAGGCTTTTGGGACTAGCCATAATGAGCAGTTCTTC | CASSLDKAFGTSHNEQFF
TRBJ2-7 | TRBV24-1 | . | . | TGTGCCACCAGTGATCTTGCGGGCCTATACTCCTACGAGCAGTACTTC | CATSDLAGLYSYEQYF
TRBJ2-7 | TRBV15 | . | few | TGTGCCACCAGCCATGGGGGGTCCTCCGAGCAGTACTTC | CATSHGGSSEQYF
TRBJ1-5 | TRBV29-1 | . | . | TGCAGCGTGGGGGAGGGGGGGTTCGGTCAGCCCCAGCATTTT | CSVGEGGFGQPQHF
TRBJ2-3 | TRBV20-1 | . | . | TGCAGTGCTAGACGGAGCACAGGACGGACAGATACGCAGTATTTT | CSARRSTGRTDTQYF
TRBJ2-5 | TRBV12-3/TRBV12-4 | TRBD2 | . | TGTGCCAGCAGCCGTAGCGGGATACAAGAGACCCAGTACTTC | CASSRSGIQETQYF
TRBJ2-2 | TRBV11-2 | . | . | TGTGCCAGCAGCTACCACCCCGAGAGCGGGGAGCTGTTTTTT | CASSYHPESGELFF
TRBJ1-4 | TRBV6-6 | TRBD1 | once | TGTGCCAGCAGTTTACAGGGGCGGGATGAAAAACTGTTTTTT | CASSLQGRDEKLFF
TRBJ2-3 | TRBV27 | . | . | TGTGCCAGCAGTTTAAAACAGCTCACAGATACGCAGTATTTT | CASSLKQLTDTQYF
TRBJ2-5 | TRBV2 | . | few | TGTGCCAGCAGTGAGAAGGGGACCCAGTACTTC | CASSEKGTQYF
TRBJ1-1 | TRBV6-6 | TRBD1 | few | TGTGCCAGCGGGTCAGGGGGGGACACTGAAGCTTTCTTT | CASGSGGDTEAFF
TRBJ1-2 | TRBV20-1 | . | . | TGCAGTGCCTCCCAGAAGATCGTCCCATCCCTCCACTATGGCTACACCTTC | CSASQKIVPSLHYGYTF
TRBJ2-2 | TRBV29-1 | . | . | TGCAGCGTTGAAAAGAACACCGGGGAGCTGTTTTTT | CSVEKNTGELFF